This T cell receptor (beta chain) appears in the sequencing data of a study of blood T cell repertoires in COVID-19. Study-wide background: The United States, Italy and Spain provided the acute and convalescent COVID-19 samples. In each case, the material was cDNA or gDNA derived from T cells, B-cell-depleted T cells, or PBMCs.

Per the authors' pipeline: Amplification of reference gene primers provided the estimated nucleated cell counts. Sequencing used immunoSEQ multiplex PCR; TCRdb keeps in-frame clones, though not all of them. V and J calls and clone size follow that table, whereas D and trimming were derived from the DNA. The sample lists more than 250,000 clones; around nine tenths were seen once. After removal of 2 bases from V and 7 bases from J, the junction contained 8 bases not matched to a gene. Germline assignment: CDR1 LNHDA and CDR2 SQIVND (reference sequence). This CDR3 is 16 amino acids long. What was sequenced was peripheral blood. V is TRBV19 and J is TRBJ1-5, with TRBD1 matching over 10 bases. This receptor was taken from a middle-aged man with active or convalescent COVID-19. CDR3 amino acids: CASSIWTGGRNQPQHF. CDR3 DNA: TGTGCCAGTAGTATATGGACAGGGGGACGAAACCAGCCCCAGCATTTT. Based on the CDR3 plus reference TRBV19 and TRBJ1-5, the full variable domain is DGGITQSPKYLFRKEGQNVTLSCEQNLNHDAMYWYRQDPGQGLRLIYYSQIVNDFQKGDIAEGYSVSREKKESFPLTVTSAQKNPTAFYLCASSIWTGGRNQPQHFGDGTRLSIL.